This TCR beta chain was sequenced during a study of identical twins (TCRdb year 2016). In the study overall: To test whether fetal clonotypes persist, this study deep-sequenced TCR alpha and beta repertoires from monozygotic twins, from unrelated adults of various ages, and from cord blood. Replicate twin experiments were performed at different times using different library preparation protocols to rule out contamination.

The method was 5' RACE. Sequencing took place on an Illumina HiSeq 2000. Template switching introduced a universal primer binding site; the final cDNA contained a unique molecular identifier, enabling accurate counting of TCR cDNA molecules. Specific primers in the conserved constant-segment region were used to synthesize first-strand cDNA for TCR alpha and beta chains. To control for contamination, every cDNA library was double barcoded, receiving both a SMART-Mk sample barcode and Illumina barcodes. Two successive PCR steps introduced TruSeq adapter sequences along with Illumina sample barcodes. The Illumina HiSeq platform was used with custom primers to sequence TCR alpha and beta cDNA libraries. Under the source paper's analysis protocol: MiGEC processed the raw reads to extract unique molecular identifiers, while MiXCR was used to determine the CDR3 positions. Recombination models were inferred per individual with the repgenHMM and IGoR tools using an EM algorithm. Shared clonotypes were analyzed with the tcR package in R, and sharing was normalized by the product of cloneset sizes. Out-of-frame nonproductive sequences were analyzed to study raw recombination free of thymic and clonal selection effects. The public reads were reanalyzed by TCRdb: fastp trimming at Q25, MiXCR alignment, in-frame beta chains only. Each CDR3 protein appears once, grouped with its most common genes and DNA. TCRdb, not the original authors, processed these V and J calls. For this sample there are 500,000 to 700,000 distinct CDR3 sequences; about 7.6% appear just once. Of the sample, around 1.6% falls within the top ten clones.

Beyond this particular receptor, the publication reports: Fewer insertions were carried by abundant cord blood beta clonotypes; a weaker similar trend was observed in young adult naive repertoires, while no such trend was observed in memory repertoires. Invariant T cells such as MAIT and iNKT could partly confound zero-insertion analyses, although diverse VJ usage argued against such confounding for most clonotypes. The excess sharing between twins in beta out-of-frame sequences was weaker because fewer shared sequences reduced the signal-to-noise ratio. Compared with coincidental sharing between unrelated individuals, an excess of low generation-probability sequences was observed among out-of-frame TCR alpha sequences shared between twins. Conclusions relied on cross-sectional statistical analysis, since the same donors could not be followed over many years. Recombination models systematically underestimated out-of-frame TCR alpha sharing in monozygotic twins but agreed with sharing between unrelated individuals.

On this clonotype: This receptor's antigen is unknown. No much larger clone is present one base from it, and per-base qualities are unavailable.

All donors were healthy Caucasians. The twin cohort comprised three pairs of female monozygotic twins, all aged roughly 18 to 30 years. Peripheral blood mononuclear cells were used as the source from which RNA for TCR libraries was isolated. The CDR3 contains 15 residues, cysteine and phenylalanine counted. Only CDR3 DNA remains: 45 bases, in frame from the first base. Germline trimming: 6 bases from V, 4 bases from J; junction bases outside gene matches: 11. The germline V gene (reference sequence) sets CDR1 to DFQATT and CDR2 to SNEGSKA. This sample also belongs to another study, concerning yellow fever vaccine responses in identical twins. The second study reports: According to the authors, the vaccine-induced T cell response in identical twins seemed to be partly convergent and partly specific to each individual. The study precisely tracked vaccine-responding T cell clones in identical twins.

The clonotype originates from a young woman in good health. The sequence links TRBV20-1 to TRBJ2-1, with 8 junctional bases fitting TRBD2. The sequenced sample consisted of PBMCs. For the CDR3, the sequence is CSAKTREGLYNEQFF. The nucleotide sequence is given as TGCAGTGCAAAAACTCGGGAGGGCCTTTACAATGAGCAGTTCTTC.